The source of this TCR beta chain is a study of blood T cell repertoires in COVID-19. With V trimmed by 4 bases and J by 10 bases, 8 bases remained unmatched. The germline V gene encodes CDR1 SEHNR and CDR2 FQNEAQ (reference sequence). This CDR3 contains 15 residues. The cohort comprised adults aged 18 to 89 years residing in some 24 US areas. Which cohort a participant joined came from the clinical history participants gave. Here immunoSEQ multiplex PCR was the method, and the copy in TCRdb shows in-frame clones only, minus some. The table has a few hundred thousand clones, approximately 90% seen once.

V usage is TRBV7-9 and J usage is TRBJ1-6, with 9 bases lining up with TRBD1. This receptor was taken from a woman in her late teens or twenties who had recovered from COVID-19. The source material was PBMCs or T cells enriched from blood (not recorded which). DNA of the CDR3: TGTGCCAGCAGCTCGGACAGGGGAGTATGGTCACCCCTCCACTTT. Translating it yields CASSSDRGVWSPLHF.